This T cell receptor (beta chain) was sequenced during a study of blood T cell repertoires in COVID-19. Study overall: The study drew acute and convalescent COVID-19 samples from the United States, Italy and Spain. The cDNA or gDNA used as material had been derived from T cells, B-cell-depleted T cells, or PBMCs.

Authors' processing steps: Reference gene primer amplification yielded estimated nucleated cell counts. Generated by immunoSEQ multiplex PCR, the TCRdb table keeps only in-frame clones and is missing some. D and trimming were read from the DNA, whereas the V and J calls and clone size are those reported in that table. The sample shows around 87,000 clones, about nine tenths of them seen only once. The CDR3 runs 15 residues. Per the germline V gene, CDR1 is SGHTA and CDR2 is FQGNSA. V gave up 5 bases and J gave up 1 base; unmatched junction bases: 3. This receptor was obtained from a man in his fifties with acute or convalescent COVID-19. The material sequenced was peripheral blood. This chain connects TRBV7-2 to TRBJ2-5; TRBD2 agrees at 11 bases. CDR3 DNA: TGTGCCAGCAGCGCCCTAGCGGGGGGCCAAGAGACCCAGTACTTC. The encoded protein is CASSALAGGQETQYF.